What follows are 28 T cell receptor beta chains derived from one specimen sequenced in a study of T-cell memory formation after mild COVID-19. TCRdb reanalysed the 5' RACE reads using MiXCR and keeps one entry per CDR3 protein. The table has some 210,000 distinct CDR3 sequences, 15% to 20% seen once. Specimen: PBMCs or a T cell subset sorted from them (not recorded which). The receptor set was obtained from an adult woman who had mild COVID-19 (a few samples of this study predate the infection). Cell type and time point are not known.

This clonotype showed up just a few times. In DNA form, the CDR3 reads TGTGCCAGCAGTTTATCAGGGGACACTGAAGCTTTCTTT. This codes for CASSLSGDTEAFF. The chain is built from TRBV12-3 or TRBV12-4 and TRBJ1-1; D might be TRBD1 (6 bases). CDR3 length equals 13 residues. The V and J ends lost 2 bases and 3 bases respectively, with 7 bases between them.

This clonotype was observed a handful of times. V gene TRBV20-1 combines with J gene TRBJ2-4, with 8 bases that match TRBD2. The V segment lost 4 bases and the J segment 1 base; nucleotides outside the gene matches: 15. Germline V CDR1 and CDR2: DFQATT, SNEGSKA (reference sequence). The CDR3 has 18 residues. The CDR3 bases are TGCAGTGCTACCCCTGACTGGACGGGGGGGTCGGCCAAAAACATTCAGTACTTC. Protein sequence: CSATPDWTGGSAKNIQYF.

The chain carries TRBV13 and TRBJ2-7; 7 nucleotides line up with TRBD1. Trimming at V came to 1 base and at J to 5 bases, leaving 11 bases not matched to a gene. This CDR3 region has 16 residues. From germline, CDR1 is PRHDT and CDR2 FYEKMQ (reference sequence). The chain's CDR3 is CASSLAALQGSNEQYF. CDR3 bases: TGTGCCAGCAGCTTAGCGGCGCTACAGGGGTCGAACGAGCAGTACTTC.

V usage is TRBV4-1 and J usage is TRBJ2-2; TRBD1 might be the D (5 bases). Germline CDR1 reads MGHRA; CDR2 reads YSYEKL. The CDR3 is 17 amino acids. Trimming left V 3 bases short and J 4 bases short, with 18 bases between. CDR3 nucleotides: TGCGCCAGCAGCCAGTTACCTGGGGCAACCCGCACCGGGGAGCTGTTTTTT. Translating gives CASSQLPGATRTGELFF.

This clonotype was found many times. This rearrangement joins TRBV5-1 to TRBJ1-4; 8 bases match TRBD1. CDR3 length equals 14 residues. CDR1 is SGHRS and CDR2 is YFSETQ in the germline V gene. The trim removed 3 bases at V and 8 bases at J, leaving 6 bases unmatched. The CDR3 loop is CASSSTGVKEKLFF. CDR3 coding DNA: TGCGCCAGCAGCTCGACAGGGGTAAAGGAAAAACTGTTTTTT.

V is TRBV11-2 and J is TRBJ2-1; D unresolved. The V and J ends lost 5 bases and 6 bases respectively, with 11 bases between them. Germline assignment: CDR1 SGHAT and CDR2 FQNNGV. CDR3 size: 13 residues. The CDR3 is CASSPGRANEQFF. CDR3 sequence (DNA): TGTGCCAGCAGCCCCGGACGGGCCAATGAGCAGTTCTTC.

Only a few counts were recorded for this clonotype. V gene TRBV10-3 combines with J gene TRBJ2-7; D gene uncertain. The V gene's germline CDR1 is ENHRY and CDR2 SYGVKD. This CDR3 is built from 11 residues. V lost 3 bases to trimming and J lost 4 bases, with 4 bases between them. Here the CDR3 DNA reads TGTGCCATCAGTGACGGGTACGAGCAGTACTTC. Protein product: CAISDGYEQYF.

This chain connects TRBV12-5 to TRBJ1-5; D gene ambiguous. The CDR3 sequence is 12 residues long. V was shortened by 2 bases and J by 9 bases, with 8 bases between the two germline ends. CDR1 LGHNT and CDR2 FRNRAP come from the germline V gene. CDR3: CASGLISGPQHF. CDR3 DNA: TGTGCTAGTGGTTTGATATCAGGGCCCCAGCATTTT. The entire variable domain, with the rest obtained from reference TRBV12-5 and TRBJ1-5, is as follows: DARVTQTPRHKVTEMGQEVTMRCQPILGHNTVFWYRQTMMQGLELLAYFRNRAPLDDSGMPKDRFSAEMPDATLATLKIQPSEPRDSAVYFCASGLISGPQHFGDGTRLSIL.

This clonotype was counted a few times. The chain carries TRBV7-9 and TRBJ2-1, with 14 bases matching TRBD2. CDR1 and CDR2 from the germline V gene are SEHNR and FQNEAQ (reference sequence). With V trimmed by 2 bases and J by 7 bases, 13 bases remained unmatched. This CDR3 has 19 residues. This CDR3 reads CASSLKGLTSGRARNEQFF. CDR3 nucleotides: TGTGCCAGCAGCTTAAAGGGCTTGACTAGCGGGAGGGCCAGGAATGAGCAGTTCTTC.

The sample holds many counts of this clonotype. J is TRBJ2-5 and V is TRBV5-6; the D is unclear. V was cut by 4 bases and J by 5 bases, with 6 bases left in between. Per the germline V gene, CDR1 is SGHDT and CDR2 is YYEEEE. CDR3 length: 11 residues. The CDR3 region has the DNA TGTGCCAGCAGCCGATTGGAGACCCAGTACTTC. This encodes CASSRLETQYF.

The chain carries TRBV5-8 and TRBJ1-5; D unclear. V dropped 5 bases and J dropped 5 bases, with 5 bases sitting between them. Germline-derived CDR1 and CDR2 are SGHTS and YDEGEE. This CDR3 contains 11 residues. CDR3 sequence: CASRLYQPQHF. In nucleotides, the CDR3 is TGTGCCAGCAGATTATATCAGCCCCAGCATTTT.

The table lists this clonotype with a few counts. This sequence joins TRBV11-2 and TRBJ1-3; TRBD1 might be the D (6 bases). The CDR3 spans 16 residues. V was cut by 5 bases and J by 2 bases, with 16 bases left in between. Per germline, CDR1 SGHAT and CDR2 FQNNGV. This chain's CDR3 is CASSLGTPGPGNTIYF. The CDR3 DNA reads TGTGCCAGCAGCCTAGGGACACCCGGGCCTGGAAACACCATATATTTT.

The rearrangement uses TRBV24-1 and TRBJ2-2, with 7 bases fitting TRBD2. V gave up 3 bases and J gave up 6 bases; unmatched junction bases: 6. The CDR3 runs to 15 residues. Germline V lookup: CDR1 KGHDR, CDR2 SFDVKD. DNA for the CDR3: TGTGCCACCAGTGATCGGACTAGTGGTCCCGGGGAGCTGTTTTTT. Translation gives CATSDRTSGPGELFF.

This rearrangement joins TRBV12-3 or TRBV12-4 to TRBJ2-4, with 10 bases matching TRBD2. The CDR3 sequence is 16 residues long. The J segment lost 0 bases and the V segment lost 4 bases, leaving 3 bases of the junction unmatched. CDR3 sequence reads: CASSSKREGAKNIQYF. CDR3 nucleotide sequence: TGTGCCAGCAGTTCCAAGCGGGAGGGAGCCAAAAACATTCAGTACTTC.

This clonotype was counted ten times or more. The V gene is TRBV12-3 or TRBV12-4, the J gene TRBJ2-3; 7 bases fit TRBD1. The trim removed 3 bases at V and 9 bases at J, leaving 3 bases unmatched. The CDR3 runs 12 residues. CDR3 in amino acids: CASSFARGTQYF. The CDR3 nucleotides read TGTGCCAGCAGTTTCGCCAGGGGGACGCAGTATTTT.

In this sample, this clonotype turned up a few times. CDR3 coding DNA: TGTGCCAGCAGCCCCGGACTAGCGGCAGAGACCCAGTACTTC. This translates into CASSPGLAAETQYF. The V and J genes are TRBV7-9 and TRBJ2-5, with 10 bases identical to TRBD2. This CDR3 is built from 14 residues. Per the germline V gene, CDR1 is SEHNR and CDR2 is FQNEAQ (reference sequence). Losses at the gene ends were 5 bases for V and 4 bases for J; bases not matched to a gene: 4.

This clonotype turned up a few times. The chain carries TRBV20-1 and TRBJ2-1; D is possibly TRBD2 (5 bases). Germline V gene data show CDR1 as DFQATT and CDR2 as SNEGSKA (reference sequence). With 5 bases removed from V and 5 bases from J, the gap between germline ends came to 13 bases. The CDR3 has 13 amino acids. CDR3: CSADGNSDNEQFF. In DNA, the CDR3 is TGCAGTGCTGACGGGAACAGCGACAATGAGCAGTTCTTC.

The chain recombines TRBV6-1 with TRBJ1-1; no reliable D call. The length of the CDR3 is 13 residues. V gave up 7 bases and J gave up 3 bases, with 12 bases separating them. Per germline, CDR1 MNHNS and CDR2 SASEGT. CDR3 sequence reads: CASIIPGDTEAFF. The CDR3 bases are TGTGCCAGCATTATACCTGGGGACACTGAAGCTTTCTTT.

Concerning this clonotype: One end of the junction is discordant with germline, which a read error may explain. The chain employs TRBV7-7 and TRBJ2-7; 7 bases match TRBD2. CDR1 is SSHAT, CDR2 FNYEAQ, per germline (reference sequence). This CDR3 has 19 residues. For the CDR3, the DNA is TGTGCTAGCAGCTTCTCTTCGTCTAGCGGTTTTACCCCCTCCTACGAGCAGTACTTC. It translates to CASSFSSSSGFTPSYEQYF.

This clonotype was found a few times. The chain uses TRBV19 and TRBJ2-1, with unresolved D. CDR3 length equals 11 residues. Per the germline V gene, CDR1 is LNHDA and CDR2 is SQIVND (reference sequence). V was shortened by 5 bases and J by 8 bases, with 7 bases between the two germline ends. DNA for the CDR3: TGTGCCAGTAGTCGATGGGATGAGCAGTTCTTC. Its translation is CASSRWDEQFF. The complete variable domain, with remaining parts taken from reference TRBV19 and TRBJ2-1, reads DGGITQSPKYLFRKEGQNVTLSCEQNLNHDAMYWYRQDPGQGLRLIYYSQIVNDFQKGDIAEGYSVSREKKESFPLTVTSAQKNPTAFYLCASSRWDEQFFGPGTRLTVL.

The genes are TRBV15 and TRBJ2-1; a weak D match, TRBD2 (6 bases). With 5 bases removed from V and 9 bases from J, the gap between germline ends came to 23 bases. Germline values: CDR1 LNHNV, CDR2 YYDKDF (reference sequence). The CDR3 spans 16 residues. CDR3 amino acids: CATSAQPGGTFGEQFF. DNA of the CDR3: TGTGCCACCAGCGCCCAACCAGGCGGGACCTTTGGTGAGCAGTTCTTC.

The V and J genes are TRBV6-4 and TRBJ2-2; D gene ambiguous. Trimming cost V 0 bases and J 3 bases, with 11 bases left between them. The CDR3 has 16 residues. Per the germline V gene, CDR1 is MRHNA and CDR2 is SNTAGT. The CDR3 region is CASSDSSQAYTGELFF. The CDR3 coding sequence is TGTGCCAGCAGTGACTCGAGTCAAGCATACACCGGGGAGCTGTTTTTT.

This clonotype showed up just a few times. The V call is TRBV20-1, the J call TRBJ2-3, with 7 nucleotides matching TRBD2. The CDR3 is 14 amino acids. V shed 5 bases, J shed 6 bases, and the junction held 11 bases outside the gene matches. CDR1 is DFQATT, CDR2 SNEGSKA, per germline (reference sequence). CDR3 region: CSAQIGTTGDTQYF. The CDR3 DNA is TGCAGTGCTCAAATCGGGACTACTGGGGATACGCAGTATTTT.

A few counts support this clonotype. The chain has TRBV6-6 and TRBJ1-6; D gene unclear. Trimming took off 4 bases at V and 5 bases at J, with 12 bases between the two ends. This CDR3 has 15 residues. Germline CDR1 reads MNHNY; CDR2 reads SVGAGI (reference sequence). CDR3 DNA sequence: TGTGCCAGCAGTTCCTGGACGGCCAATAATTCACCCCTCCACTTT. Its translation is CASSSWTANNSPLHF.

This chain joins TRBV9 and TRBJ2-2; D is ambiguous. The CDR3 extends over 15 amino acids. Germline V gene lookup returns CDR1 SGDLS and CDR2 YYNGEE. V lost 4 bases to trimming and J lost 5 bases, with 15 bases between them. In nucleotides, the CDR3 is TGTGCCAGCAGCCCCGACCAAGCCAGGACCGGGGAGCTGTTTTTT. Its protein product is CASSPDQARTGELFF.

V is TRBV20-1 and J is TRBJ2-7, with D possibly TRBD2 on 5 matching bases. The V end was cut by 3 bases, the J end by 0 bases, with 12 bases between. This CDR3 spans 14 amino acids. Germline CDR1 DFQATT, CDR2 SNEGSKA (reference sequence). As DNA, the CDR3 is TGCAGTGCTAGTACGGCTCGGGACTCCTACGAGCAGTACTTC. Its translation is CSASTARDSYEQYF.

The chain couples TRBV5-1 to TRBJ1-5; D is unresolved. Between the trimmed V and J ends, which lost 0 bases and 3 bases, there was a span of 10 bases. The CDR3 is 15 residues long. CDR1 is SGHRS, CDR2 YFSETQ, per germline. This CDR3 reads CASSLAGSNNQPQHF. CDR3 DNA: TGCGCCAGCAGCTTGGCGGGCAGCAACAATCAGCCCCAGCATTTT.

In this sample, this clonotype turned up a few times. The chain carries TRBV7-9 and TRBJ1-2; a weak D match, TRBD1 (6 bases). V was trimmed by 1 base and J by 6 bases, leaving 12 bases between them. The CDR3 has 14 amino acids. CDR1 is SEHNR and CDR2 is FQNEAQ in the germline V gene (reference sequence). The CDR3 DNA follows: TGTGCCAGCAGCTTAGTTCCACAGGGCCATGGCTACACCTTC. Its protein is CASSLVPQGHGYTF.